This T cell receptor beta chain was captured by sequencing in a study of cytomegalovirus exposure and HLA in healthy donors. General study results and limits: A missense variant in DCLRE1C was later tied to TCR beta V- and J-gene trimming. Analyzed later, most CMV-associated TCR beta chains appeared HLA-restricted.

The CDR3 runs to 14 residues. V was cut by 4 bases and J by 5 bases, with 12 bases left in between. Germline-derived CDR1 and CDR2 are SGHTS and YDEGEE. 60 Vbeta and 13 Jbeta primers were used in PCR. This table comes from immunoSEQ multiplex PCR, and its TCRdb copy is limited to in-frame clones, with some not included. In the table there are approximately 150,000 clones, 80% of which are singletons. Details on this clone: Its antigen remains unidentified.

The rearrangement links TRBV5-8 to TRBJ1-4; no reliable D call. The receptor comes from a man younger than 45 in good health and CMV-seronegative. The specimen was PBMCs. In DNA form, the CDR3 reads TGTGCCAGCAGCACACGGAGGCCGAATGAAAAACTGTTTTTT. The encoded protein is CASSTRRPNEKLFF. The full variable domain, rest sourced from reference TRBV5-8 and TRBJ1-4, is EAGVTQSPTHLIKTRGQQATLRCSPISGHTSVYWYQQALGLGLQFLLWYDEGEERNRGNFPPRFSGRQFPNYSSELNVNALELEDSALYLCASSTRRPNEKLFFGSGTQLSVL.